This T cell receptor (beta chain) was sequenced in a study of OX40 agonist ivuxolimab in advanced cancers. Study-level background: Head and neck, renal cell, melanoma or hepatocellular carcinoma were the cancers that dose-escalation patients had.

The protocol was immunoSEQ multiplex PCR, while the TCRdb copy is restricted to in-frame clones and leaves out a portion. The repertoire holds roughly 75,000 clones, with approximately 86% as singletons. The CDR3 runs to 12 residues. Trimming left V 2 bases short and J 4 bases short, with 3 bases between. Germline V gives CDR1 MDHEN, CDR2 SYDVKM. This specimen was CD4+ or CD8+ T cells sorted from blood, taken in a trial of the OX40 agonist ivuxolimab. The sequence came from an adult with an advanced solid tumor such as melanoma, head and neck, liver or kidney cancer. J is TRBJ1-5 and V is TRBV28; D not certain. CDR3 sequence (DNA): TGTGCCAGCAGTTTAGTTAATCAGCCCCAGCATTTT. Amino acids: CASSLVNQPQHF.